This is a list of T cell receptor beta chains from one sample in a study of a mutant IDH1 vaccine in newly diagnosed glioma. Profiled with immunoSEQ multiplex PCR; TCRdb holds only in-frame clones, not every one. The repertoire has approximately 56,000 clones, about two thirds of them found once; the top ten carry roughly 5%. These TCRs' antigens remain unknown. The sample in question was peripheral blood mononuclear cells (PBMCs), obtained from a glioma patient whose treatment included an IDH1 peptide vaccine. All receptors come from a man aged 35-49 years with glioma. Some clones in this sample may be carry-over from other donors' samples. CDR3s include the opening cysteine and the closing phenylalanine or tryptophan. A D gene is named only where the DNA matches it firmly. Rows may omit the clone size; those that give it use once, few, many or a size class.

cdr3_aa	cdr3_nt	d_call	clone_size	v_call	j_call
CASSKSGGTNEQFF	TGTGCCAGTAGTAAAAGCGGGGGGACCAATGAGCAGTTCTTC	TRBD2	-	TRBV19	TRBJ2-1
CSVETGGVGELFF	TGCAGCGTTGAAACAGGGGGGGTCGGGGAGCTGTTTTTT	-	-	TRBV29-1	TRBJ2-2
CASRSGTANTEAFF	TGTGCCAGCAGATCCGGGACAGCGAACACTGAAGCTTTCTTT	TRBD1	once	TRBV6-5	TRBJ1-1
CASSLEPNTEAFF	TGTGCCAGCAGCTTGGAACCGAACACTGAAGCTTTCTTT	-	few	TRBV5-4	TRBJ1-1
CASSDRDRPYEQYF	TGTGCCAGCAGCGACCGGGACAGACCCTACGAGCAGTACTTC	TRBD1	-	TRBV7-9	TRBJ2-7
CASSRQIGAFYGYTF	TGTGCCAGCAGCCGACAGATCGGGGCCTTCTATGGCTACACCTTC	-	once	TRBV14	TRBJ1-2
CASSWGDRGNEQFF	TGCGCCAGCAGCTGGGGGGACCGGGGGAATGAGCAGTTCTTC	-	few	TRBV5-1	TRBJ2-1
CAWSIAGIIAKNIQYF	TGTGCCTGGAGCATAGCGGGGATTATAGCCAAAAACATTCAGTACTTC	TRBD2	few	TRBV30	TRBJ2-4
CASSFQGGNYGYTF	TGTGCCAGCAGTTTCCAGGGTGGGAACTATGGCTACACCTTC	-	-	TRBV28	TRBJ1-2
CASSRYTGEGGYTF	TGTGCCAGCAGCCGATACACAGGGGAAGGCGGCTACACCTTC	TRBD1	few	TRBV14	TRBJ1-2
CASMQGETQYF	TGTGCCAGCATGCAGGGAGAGACCCAGTACTTC	-	-	TRBV2	TRBJ2-5
CASSSRGTGHDGYTF	TGTGCCAGCAGCTCCCGCGGGACAGGGCATGATGGCTACACCTTC	TRBD1	-	TRBV7-8	TRBJ1-2
CASSILAGALEDTQYF	TGCGCCAGCAGCATATTAGCGGGGGCTCTGGAAGATACGCAGTATTTT	TRBD2	-	TRBV5-1	TRBJ2-3
CASSSLGLGEKLFF	TGTGCCAGCAGCTCGTTGGGACTAGGGGAAAAACTGTTTTTT	-	few	TRBV7-9	TRBJ1-4
CASSPWTSGGASGELFF	TGCGCCAGCAGCCCCTGGACTAGCGGGGGGGCTAGCGGGGAGCTGTTTTTT	TRBD2	-	TRBV4-1	TRBJ2-2